Sequencing of this TCR beta chain was carried out in a study of blood T cell repertoires in COVID-19. Looking at the study overall: The United States, Italy and Spain supplied acute and convalescent COVID-19 samples. The cDNA or gDNA used as material had been derived from T cells, B-cell-depleted T cells, or PBMCs.

Per the germline V gene, CDR1 is SGHTA and CDR2 is FQGNSA. Trimming pared 5 bases from V and 11 bases from J, leaving 12 bases between. This CDR3 has 11 amino acids. As processed by the authors: Estimation of nucleated cell counts relied on the amplification of reference gene primers. Sequenced by immunoSEQ multiplex PCR; TCRdb stores in-frame clones only, minus some. For V, J and clone size, that table is used; D and trimming come from the DNA. The sample yields about 120,000 clones, approximately 84% seen once. Sequencing was done on a sample of peripheral blood. This sequence joins TRBV7-2 and TRBJ1-1, with D maybe TRBD1 (6 bases). The origin of this receptor is a man in his 70s with acute or convalescent COVID-19. CDR3: CASSLDRLAFF. In nucleotides, the CDR3 is TGTGCCAGCAGCCTAGACAGGCTGGCTTTCTTT.